This TCR beta chain is from a study of vaccination and CD4 T cells after COVID-19. Once obtained from cultured CD4+ T cells, the DNA was sequenced using the Oncomine TCR Beta short-read assay. TCRdb redid the calling of the PCR reads with MiXCR, one entry per CDR3 protein. The sample yields around 19,000 distinct CDR3 sequences, roughly 50% seen once. The V and J ends lost 6 bases and 2 bases respectively, with 3 bases between them. Per germline, CDR1 MDHEN and CDR2 SYDVKM. This CDR3 region has 11 residues. Described treatment: roughly 11-day PBMC culture with coronavirus spike peptide pools or control peptides (ViraFEST assay). Of note for this clonotype: Its target is unknown.

The sample taken for sequencing was CD4+ T cells from blood, cultured in vitro. The clonotype was recovered from a human donor who had recovered from COVID-19. The chain carries TRBV28 and TRBJ2-3; D call uncertain. This chain's CDR3 is CASRNTDTQYF. The CDR3 DNA is TGTGCCAGCAGGAACACAGATACGCAGTATTTT.